The rows below give T cell receptor beta chains drawn from one sample of a study of shared clonotypes between healthy human individuals. The method was immunoSEQ multiplex PCR; TCRdb's version includes in-frame clones alone and lacks a portion of them. The repertoire holds about half a million clones, with roughly 78% as singletons. Sequencing was performed on PBMCs. The receptors here all came from a middle-aged woman in good health. Some clones in this sample may be carry-over from other donors' samples. The CDR3 runs from the conserved cysteine through the conserved F or W. The D gene is left open where the match is weak. Clone sizes are given selectively: once, few, many, or a class where the clone is expanded.

v_call: TRBV5-6; clone_size: .; d_call: .; j_call: TRBJ2-5; cdr3_nt: TGTGCCAGCAGCTTCGTGTACCAAGAGACCCAGTACTTC; cdr3_aa: CASSFVYQETQYF
v_call: TRBV6-1; clone_size: .; d_call: .; j_call: TRBJ1-5; cdr3_nt: TGTGCCAGCAGACGACAGGTTAATCAGCCCCAGCATTTT; cdr3_aa: CASRRQVNQPQHF
v_call: TRBV19; clone_size: .; d_call: TRBD1; j_call: TRBJ1-2; cdr3_nt: TGTGCCAGTAGTATGGGGGACAGACACTTGAACTATGGCTACACCTTC; cdr3_aa: CASSMGDRHLNYGYTF
v_call: TRBV5-1; clone_size: .; d_call: .; j_call: TRBJ2-1; cdr3_nt: TGCGCCAGCAGCTTGGGGGGGACGCCGACAACCTACAATGAGCAGTTCTTC; cdr3_aa: CASSLGGTPTTYNEQFF
v_call: TRBV15; clone_size: few; d_call: TRBD2; j_call: TRBJ2-7; cdr3_nt: TGTGCCACCAGCAGAGACGCTAGCGGGAGCTACGAGCAGTACTTC; cdr3_aa: CATSRDASGSYEQYF
v_call: TRBV11-3; clone_size: few; d_call: .; j_call: TRBJ2-1; cdr3_nt: TGTGCCAGCAGCTTAGAACGGAGTGAGCAGTTCTTC; cdr3_aa: CASSLERSEQFF
v_call: TRBV7-8; clone_size: .; d_call: .; j_call: TRBJ2-3; cdr3_nt: TGTGCCAGCAGCTTAGGGACTACGAGAGATACGCAGTATTTT; cdr3_aa: CASSLGTTRDTQYF
v_call: TRBV7-2; clone_size: .; d_call: TRBD2; j_call: TRBJ2-1; cdr3_nt: TGTGCCAGCAGCCCCGGACTAGCGGGAGTCAATGAGCAGTTCTTC; cdr3_aa: CASSPGLAGVNEQFF
v_call: TRBV19; clone_size: .; d_call: .; j_call: TRBJ2-5; cdr3_nt: TGTGCCAGTAGTACCCCGGGACTCCAAGAGACCCAGTACTTC; cdr3_aa: CASSTPGLQETQYF
v_call: TRBV4-2; clone_size: .; d_call: TRBD1; j_call: TRBJ1-2; cdr3_nt: TGTGCCAGCAGCCAAGTATACGGAGGACAGGGGGGAATATATGGCTACACCTTC; cdr3_aa: CASSQVYGGQGGIYGYTF
v_call: TRBV4-3; clone_size: .; d_call: TRBD1; j_call: TRBJ2-3; cdr3_nt: TGCGCCAGCAGCCGAGGGGGTGGGGACAGGGTAGCAGATACGCAGTATTTT; cdr3_aa: CASSRGGGDRVADTQYF
v_call: TRBV18; clone_size: .; d_call: .; j_call: TRBJ2-7; cdr3_nt: TGTGCCAGCTCACTAACGGGCCAAGACTACGAGCAGTACTTC; cdr3_aa: CASSLTGQDYEQYF
v_call: TRBV28; clone_size: .; d_call: .; j_call: TRBJ1-5; cdr3_nt: TGTGCCAGCAGTTTAGCGCCAGGAGGACAGCCCCAGCATTTT; cdr3_aa: CASSLAPGGQPQHF
v_call: TRBV5-1; clone_size: .; d_call: TRBD2; j_call: TRBJ2-3; cdr3_nt: TGCGCCAGCAGCTTGGAGGCTAGCGGGAGCACAGATACGCAGTATTTT; cdr3_aa: CASSLEASGSTDTQYF
v_call: TRBV5-6; clone_size: .; d_call: TRBD1; j_call: TRBJ2-2; cdr3_nt: TGTGCCAGCAGCCCCGGGACAGGGAACGCCGGGGAGCTGTTTTTT; cdr3_aa: CASSPGTGNAGELFF
v_call: TRBV18; clone_size: .; d_call: TRBD1; j_call: TRBJ1-5; cdr3_nt: TGTGCCAGCTCAGATTCTACAGGGGGCTGGAGCCAATATCAGCCCCAGCATTTT; cdr3_aa: CASSDSTGGWSQYQPQHF
v_call: TRBV7-6; clone_size: .; d_call: TRBD2; j_call: TRBJ2-7; cdr3_nt: TGTGCCAGCAGCTTAGTTCCAGCCTTACTCGGGAGGAGCTACGAGCAGTACTTC; cdr3_aa: CASSLVPALLGRSYEQYF
v_call: TRBV16; clone_size: .; d_call: .; j_call: TRBJ1-5; cdr3_nt: TGTGCCAGCAGCCTGGCTAATCAGCCCCAGCATTTT; cdr3_aa: CASSLANQPQHF
v_call: TRBV28; clone_size: .; d_call: TRBD2; j_call: TRBJ2-3; cdr3_nt: TGTGCCAGCAGTCCTCGGGGACTAGCGGGAGAAGGATATACGCAGTATTTT; cdr3_aa: CASSPRGLAGEGYTQYF
v_call: TRBV6-1; clone_size: .; d_call: .; j_call: TRBJ2-7; cdr3_nt: TGTGCCAGCAGTGAACTAACAGGGTTTTACGAGCAGTACTTC; cdr3_aa: CASSELTGFYEQYF
v_call: TRBV2; clone_size: few; d_call: TRBD2; j_call: TRBJ2-1; cdr3_nt: TGTGCCAGCAGACCCGCCAGGGCGGGAGGGCGCTTTGGTGGATACAATGAGCAGTTCTTC; cdr3_aa: CASRPARAGGRFGGYNEQFF
v_call: TRBV25-1; clone_size: .; d_call: TRBD1; j_call: TRBJ1-2; cdr3_nt: TGTGCCAGCAGTGGCCAGGGGGTCTATGGCTACACCTTC; cdr3_aa: CASSGQGVYGYTF
v_call: TRBV6-5; clone_size: .; d_call: .; j_call: TRBJ2-1; cdr3_nt: TGTGCCAGCGGAAAATACAATGAGCAGTTCTTC; cdr3_aa: CASGKYNEQFF
v_call: TRBV6-1; clone_size: .; d_call: .; j_call: TRBJ2-7; cdr3_nt: TGTGCCAGCAGTGGAGCCGCCGGGACCGGGGGAACCTACGAGCAGTACTTC; cdr3_aa: CASSGAAGTGGTYEQYF
v_call: TRBV7-3; clone_size: .; d_call: .; j_call: TRBJ1-1; cdr3_nt: TGTGCCAGCAGCTTAAACAGGGACACTGAAGCTTTCTTT; cdr3_aa: CASSLNRDTEAFF
v_call: TRBV6-4; clone_size: .; d_call: .; j_call: TRBJ2-1; cdr3_nt: TGTGCCAGCAGTAGGTCCGGGATACTCAATGAGCAGTTCTTC; cdr3_aa: CASSRSGILNEQFF
v_call: TRBV21-1; clone_size: .; d_call: .; j_call: TRBJ2-1; cdr3_nt: TGTGCCAGCAGCAAAGGCAGAGGGACTAGCGAGTACAATGAGCAGTTCTTC; cdr3_aa: CASSKGRGTSEYNEQFF
v_call: TRBV4-3; clone_size: .; d_call: .; j_call: TRBJ2-5; cdr3_nt: TGCGCCAGCAGCCCATACGGCGGCGGACAAGAGACCCAGTACTTC; cdr3_aa: CASSPYGGGQETQYF
v_call: TRBV2; clone_size: .; d_call: .; j_call: TRBJ2-1; cdr3_nt: TGTGCCAGCAGTTCCTTATTTCAGTTGCAGTTCTTC; cdr3_aa: CASSSLFQLQFF
v_call: TRBV6-6; clone_size: .; d_call: .; j_call: TRBJ2-7; cdr3_nt: TGTGCCAGCAGGGGGGCCCCCTACGAGCAGTACTTC; cdr3_aa: CASRGAPYEQYF
v_call: TRBV5-1; clone_size: .; d_call: TRBD2; j_call: TRBJ2-3; cdr3_nt: TGCGCCAGCAGCCCTCTAGCGGGAGGAACAGATACGCAGTATTTT; cdr3_aa: CASSPLAGGTDTQYF
v_call: TRBV28; clone_size: .; d_call: TRBD1; j_call: TRBJ2-1; cdr3_nt: TGTGCCAGCAGTTTTCCGAGGGGGCGCAGTTTAGATGAGCAGTTCTTC; cdr3_aa: CASSFPRGRSLDEQFF
v_call: TRBV14; clone_size: .; d_call: .; j_call: TRBJ1-4; cdr3_nt: TGTGCCAGCAGCCCACGGATGGGCTCTTCAGAAAAACTGTTTTTT; cdr3_aa: CASSPRMGSSEKLFF
v_call: TRBV5-1; clone_size: .; d_call: TRBD2; j_call: TRBJ2-3; cdr3_nt: TGCGCCAGCAGCTTGGCTAGCGGGAGAGCCACAGATACGCAGTATTTT; cdr3_aa: CASSLASGRATDTQYF
v_call: TRBV5-4; clone_size: .; d_call: TRBD1; j_call: TRBJ2-7; cdr3_nt: TGTGCCAGCAGCGCCCCCGGGACAGGGAATCCCTACGAGCAGTACTTC; cdr3_aa: CASSAPGTGNPYEQYF
v_call: TRBV5-4; clone_size: .; d_call: TRBD2; j_call: TRBJ2-1; cdr3_nt: TGTGCCAGCAGCTTGCTCTCTAGCGGGAGGGCCAGGGAGCAGTTCTTC; cdr3_aa: CASSLLSSGRAREQFF